This T cell receptor (beta chain) was identified during a study of blood T cell repertoires in COVID-19. Study context: PBMCs, B-cell-depleted T cells, or T cells were the source of the cDNA or gDNA that made up the material.

Germline assignment: CDR1 LNHDA and CDR2 SQIVND (reference sequence). CDR3 length: 14 residues. After removal of 5 bases from V and 2 bases from J, the junction contained 5 bases not matched to a gene. The protocol was immunoSEQ multiplex PCR, while the TCRdb copy is restricted to in-frame clones and leaves out a portion. The sample has 250,000 to 350,000 clones, 89% seen once. Sequencing was performed on peripheral blood. This chain connects TRBV19 to TRBJ1-1; 7 bases are a match to TRBD1. This TCR derives from a woman between 35 and 50 years old who had recovered from COVID-19. The CDR3 DNA follows: TGTGCCAGTAGTCCCGGGACAGCCAACACTGAAGCTTTCTTT. It encodes CASSPGTANTEAFF. The full variable domain, its missing parts supplied by reference TRBV19 and TRBJ1-1, is DGGITQSPKYLFRKEGQNVTLSCEQNLNHDAMYWYRQDPGQGLRLIYYSQIVNDFQKGDIAEGYSVSREKKESFPLTVTSAQKNPTAFYLCASSPGTANTEAFFGQGTRLTVV.